These T cell receptor beta chains were read from a single sample in a study of blood T cell repertoires in COVID-19. Data came from immunoSEQ multiplex PCR; TCRdb stores just in-frame clones and leaves some out. Of about 430,000 clones in the sample, 85% to 90% were seen once. The material sequenced was PBMCs or T cells enriched from blood (not recorded which). These receptors were taken from a man aged 25-45 years who had recovered from COVID-19. Each CDR3 is given with its conserved first and last residue. Fields, in order: V gene, J gene, clone size, CDR3 protein. Rows give clone size only sometimes, using once, few, many, or a class for an expanded clone.

v_gene: TRBV5-1
j_gene: TRBJ2-2
abundance: NA
CDR3aa: CASRPTSGRADGELFF

v_gene: TRBV5-1
j_gene: TRBJ1-1
abundance: NA
CDR3aa: CASSLDETEAFF

v_gene: TRBV19
j_gene: TRBJ1-5
abundance: NA
CDR3aa: CASKPATGDNQPQHF

v_gene: TRBV2
j_gene: TRBJ1-2
abundance: NA
CDR3aa: CASIPGQYGYTF

v_gene: TRBV19
j_gene: TRBJ1-1
abundance: NA
CDR3aa: CASSMGGTGASEAFF

v_gene: TRBV5-6
j_gene: TRBJ2-4
abundance: NA
CDR3aa: CASSFVRGTKNIQYF

v_gene: TRBV7-6
j_gene: TRBJ2-2
abundance: NA
CDR3aa: CASTAEGLARNTGELFF

v_gene: TRBV28
j_gene: TRBJ1-4
abundance: NA
CDR3aa: CASSFPAHNEKLFF

v_gene: TRBV15
j_gene: TRBJ2-7
abundance: NA
CDR3aa: CATSRDQREFDEQYF

v_gene: TRBV6-5
j_gene: TRBJ1-2
abundance: NA
CDR3aa: CASSTAGGPYGYTF

v_gene: TRBV28
j_gene: TRBJ1-3
abundance: NA
CDR3aa: CASRPPGQGSGNTIYF

v_gene: TRBV18
j_gene: TRBJ2-1
abundance: few
CDR3aa: CASSPNGPGTGANEQFF

v_gene: TRBV3-1/TRBV3-2
j_gene: TRBJ1-2
abundance: few
CDR3aa: CASRRGQGHFGYTF

v_gene: TRBV6-5
j_gene: TRBJ2-7
abundance: NA
CDR3aa: CASARDRGHEQYF

v_gene: TRBV4-2
j_gene: TRBJ1-1
abundance: NA
CDR3aa: CASSWGTGVNTEAFF

v_gene: TRBV27
j_gene: TRBJ2-6
abundance: NA
CDR3aa: CASTRASGANVLTF

v_gene: TRBV5-4
j_gene: TRBJ1-3
abundance: NA
CDR3aa: CASSASPDRAPIYF

v_gene: TRBV4-2
j_gene: TRBJ1-1
abundance: NA
CDR3aa: CASSQVATGEGVAEAFF

v_gene: TRBV5-5
j_gene: TRBJ1-2
abundance: NA
CDR3aa: CASSLTGSPGYTF

v_gene: TRBV7-2
j_gene: TRBJ2-3
abundance: NA
CDR3aa: CASSLAVPTDTQYF

v_gene: TRBV27
j_gene: TRBJ1-5
abundance: once
CDR3aa: CASKVRGTGWQPQHF

v_gene: TRBV6-5
j_gene: TRBJ2-7
abundance: NA
CDR3aa: CASRTGEGYEQYF

v_gene: TRBV5-6
j_gene: TRBJ2-1
abundance: NA
CDR3aa: CASSGEGEEQFF